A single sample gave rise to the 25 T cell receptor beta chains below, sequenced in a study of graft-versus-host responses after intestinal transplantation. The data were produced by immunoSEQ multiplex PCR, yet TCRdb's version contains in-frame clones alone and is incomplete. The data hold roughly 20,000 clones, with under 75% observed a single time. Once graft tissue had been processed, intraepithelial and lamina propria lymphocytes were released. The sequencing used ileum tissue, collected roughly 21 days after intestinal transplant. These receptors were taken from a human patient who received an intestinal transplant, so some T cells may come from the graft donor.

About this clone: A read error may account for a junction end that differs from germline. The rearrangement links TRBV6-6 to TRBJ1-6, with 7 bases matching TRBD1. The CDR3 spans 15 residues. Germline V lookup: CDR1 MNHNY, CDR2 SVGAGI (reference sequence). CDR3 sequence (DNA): TGTGCCAGCAGGGATGGACAGGAAAATAATTCACCCCTCCGCTTT. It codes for CASRDGQENNSPLRF.

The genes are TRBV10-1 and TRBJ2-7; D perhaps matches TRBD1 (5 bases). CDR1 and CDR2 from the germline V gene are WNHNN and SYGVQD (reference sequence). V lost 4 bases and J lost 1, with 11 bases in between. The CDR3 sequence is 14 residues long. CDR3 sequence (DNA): TGCGCCAGCAGTGTAGGAAGGGGATCCTACGAGCAGTACTTC. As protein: CASSVGRGSYEQYF.

The CDR3 DNA follows: TGTGCCAGCAGGGATGGACAGGAAAATAATTCACCCCTCCACTTT. Its protein product is CASRDGQENNSPLHF. This rearrangement joins TRBV6-6 to TRBJ1-6, with 7 bases identical to TRBD1. J lost 5 bases, V lost 6 bases, and 7 bases had no gene match. The CDR3 has 15 amino acids. CDR1 is MNHNY, CDR2 SVGAGI, per germline (reference sequence).

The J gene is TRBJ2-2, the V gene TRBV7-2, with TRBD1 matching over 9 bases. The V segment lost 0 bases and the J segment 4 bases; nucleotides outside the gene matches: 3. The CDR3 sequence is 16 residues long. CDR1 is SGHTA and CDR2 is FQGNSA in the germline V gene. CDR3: CASSLAGTGTTGELFF. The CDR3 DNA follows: TGTGCCAGCAGCTTAGCCGGGACAGGGACCACCGGGGAGCTGTTTTTT. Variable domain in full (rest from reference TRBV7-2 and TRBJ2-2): GAGVSQSPSNKVTEKGKDVELRCDPISGHTALYWYRQSLGQGLEFLIYFQGNSAPDKSGLPSDRFSAERTGGSVSTLTIQRTQQEDSAVYLCASSLAGTGTTGELFFGEGSRLTVL.

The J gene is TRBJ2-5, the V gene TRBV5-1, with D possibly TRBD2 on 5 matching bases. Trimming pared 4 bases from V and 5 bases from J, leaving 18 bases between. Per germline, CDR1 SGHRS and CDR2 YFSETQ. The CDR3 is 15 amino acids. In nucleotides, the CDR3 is TGCGCCAGCAGCCCAACGGGGTGGGCACTCGAGACCCAGTACTTC. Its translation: CASSPTGWALETQYF.

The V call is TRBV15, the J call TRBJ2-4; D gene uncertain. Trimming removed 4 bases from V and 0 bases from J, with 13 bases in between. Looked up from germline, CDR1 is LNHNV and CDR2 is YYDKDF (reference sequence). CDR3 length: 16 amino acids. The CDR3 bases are TGTGCCACCAGCACTCCCACGGTTCTAGCCAAAAACATTCAGTACTTC. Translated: CATSTPTVLAKNIQYF.

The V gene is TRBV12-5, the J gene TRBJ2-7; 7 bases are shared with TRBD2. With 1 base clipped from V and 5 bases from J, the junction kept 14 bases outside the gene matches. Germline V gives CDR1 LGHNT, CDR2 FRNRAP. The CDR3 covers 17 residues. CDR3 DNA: TGTGCTAGTGGTTTGGGGTTTGGTGGGCTAGCGGAGAACGAGCAGTACTTC. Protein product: CASGLGFGGLAENEQYF.

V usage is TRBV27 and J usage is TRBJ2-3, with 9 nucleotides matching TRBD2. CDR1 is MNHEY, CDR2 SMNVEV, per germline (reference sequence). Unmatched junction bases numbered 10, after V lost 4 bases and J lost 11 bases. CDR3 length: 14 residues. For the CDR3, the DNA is TGTGCCAGCAGTTCCACCATTGGAGCGGGGGGGCAGTATTTT. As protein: CASSSTIGAGGQYF.

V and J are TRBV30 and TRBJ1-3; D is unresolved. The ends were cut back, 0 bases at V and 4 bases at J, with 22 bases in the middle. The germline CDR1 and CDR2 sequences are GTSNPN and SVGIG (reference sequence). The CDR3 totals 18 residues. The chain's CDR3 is CAWSVHSPPGSSGNTIYF. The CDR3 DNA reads TGTGCCTGGAGTGTACATTCCCCCCCGGGGTCGTCGGGAAACACCATATATTTT.

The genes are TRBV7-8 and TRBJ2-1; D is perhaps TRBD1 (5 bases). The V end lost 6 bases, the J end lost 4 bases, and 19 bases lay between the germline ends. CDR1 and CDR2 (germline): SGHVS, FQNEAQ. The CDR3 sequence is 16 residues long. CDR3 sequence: CASRDPRRQKYNEQFF. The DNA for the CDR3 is TGTGCCAGCAGGGATCCCCGAAGACAGAAATACAATGAGCAGTTCTTC.

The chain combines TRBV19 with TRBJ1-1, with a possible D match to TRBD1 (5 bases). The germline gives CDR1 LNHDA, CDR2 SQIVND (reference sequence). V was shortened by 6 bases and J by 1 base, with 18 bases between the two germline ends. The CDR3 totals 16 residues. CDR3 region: CASRRARVVGNTEAFF. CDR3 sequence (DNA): TGTGCCAGTAGAAGAGCCAGGGTGGTAGGGAACACTGAAGCTTTCTTT.

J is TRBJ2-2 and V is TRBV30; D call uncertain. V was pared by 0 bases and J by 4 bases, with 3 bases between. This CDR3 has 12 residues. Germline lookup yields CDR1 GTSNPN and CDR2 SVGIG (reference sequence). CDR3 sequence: CAWSVLTGELFF. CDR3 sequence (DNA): TGTGCCTGGAGTGTCCTCACCGGGGAGCTGTTTTTT.

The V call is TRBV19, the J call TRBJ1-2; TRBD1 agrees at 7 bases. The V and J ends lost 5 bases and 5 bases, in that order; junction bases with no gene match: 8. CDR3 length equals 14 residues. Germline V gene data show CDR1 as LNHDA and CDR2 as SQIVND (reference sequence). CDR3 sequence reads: CASSLTGSPYGYTF. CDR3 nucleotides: TGTGCCAGTAGTTTGACAGGGAGTCCATATGGCTACACCTTC. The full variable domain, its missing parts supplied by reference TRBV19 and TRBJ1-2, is DGGITQSPKYLFRKEGQNVTLSCEQNLNHDAMYWYRQDPGQGLRLIYYSQIVNDFQKGDIAEGYSVSREKKESFPLTVTSAQKNPTAFYLCASSLTGSPYGYTFGSGTRLTVV.

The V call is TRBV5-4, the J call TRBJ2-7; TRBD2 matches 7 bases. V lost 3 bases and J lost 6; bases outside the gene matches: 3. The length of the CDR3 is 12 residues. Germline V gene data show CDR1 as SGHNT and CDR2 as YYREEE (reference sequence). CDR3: CASSYGLGEQYF. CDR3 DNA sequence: TGTGCCAGCAGCTATGGACTAGGCGAGCAGTACTTC.

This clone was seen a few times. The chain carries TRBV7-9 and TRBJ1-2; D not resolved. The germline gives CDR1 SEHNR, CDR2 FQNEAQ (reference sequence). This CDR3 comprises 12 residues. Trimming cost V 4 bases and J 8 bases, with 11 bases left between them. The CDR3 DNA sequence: TGTGCCAGCAGCTCGGGTGGATACGGCTACACCTTC. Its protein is CASSSGGYGYTF. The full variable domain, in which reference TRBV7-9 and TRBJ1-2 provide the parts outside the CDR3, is DTGVSQNPRHKITKRGQNVTFRCDPISEHNRLYWYRQTLGQGPEFLTYFQNEAQLEKSRLLSDRFSAERPKGSFSTLEIQRTEQGDSAMYLCASSSGGYGYTFGSGTRLTVV.

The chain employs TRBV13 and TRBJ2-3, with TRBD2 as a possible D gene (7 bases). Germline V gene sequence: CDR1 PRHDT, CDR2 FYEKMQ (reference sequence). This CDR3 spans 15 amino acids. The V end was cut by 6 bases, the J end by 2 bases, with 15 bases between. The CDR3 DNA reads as TGTGCCAGCAGTTCGCGGGGGCCTCTCACAGATACGCAGTATTTT. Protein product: CASSSRGPLTDTQYF.

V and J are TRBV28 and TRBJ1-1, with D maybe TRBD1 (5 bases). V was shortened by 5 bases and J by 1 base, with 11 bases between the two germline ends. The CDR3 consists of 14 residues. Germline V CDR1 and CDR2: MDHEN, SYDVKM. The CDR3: CASSLRGGNTEAFF. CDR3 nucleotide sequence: TGTGCCAGCAGTCTCCGGGGGGGGAACACTGAAGCTTTCTTT.

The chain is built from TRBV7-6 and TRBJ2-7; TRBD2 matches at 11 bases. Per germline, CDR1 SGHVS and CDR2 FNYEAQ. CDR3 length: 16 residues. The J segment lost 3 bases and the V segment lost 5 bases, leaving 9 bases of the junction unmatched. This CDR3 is CASSPPTSGSFYEQYF. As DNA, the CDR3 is TGTGCCAGCAGCCCTCCAACTAGCGGGAGTTTCTACGAGCAGTACTTC. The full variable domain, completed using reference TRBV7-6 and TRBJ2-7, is GAGVSQSPRYKVTKRGQDVALRCDPISGHVSLYWYRQALGQGPEFLTYFNYEAQQDKSGLPNDRFSAERPEGSISTLTIQRTEQRDSAMYRCASSPPTSGSFYEQYFGPGTRLTVT.

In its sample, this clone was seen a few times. CDR3 nucleotides: TGTGCCAGCCGGGGACTAGCGGGGGGGCCGTGGACCGGGGAGCTGTTTTTT. It yields the protein CASRGLAGGPWTGELFF. The chain carries TRBV27 and TRBJ2-2; 16 bases line up with TRBD2. The CDR3 is 17 amino acids. Per the germline V gene, CDR1 is MNHEY and CDR2 is SMNVEV (reference sequence). V gave up 8 bases and J gave up 5 bases; unmatched junction bases: 8.

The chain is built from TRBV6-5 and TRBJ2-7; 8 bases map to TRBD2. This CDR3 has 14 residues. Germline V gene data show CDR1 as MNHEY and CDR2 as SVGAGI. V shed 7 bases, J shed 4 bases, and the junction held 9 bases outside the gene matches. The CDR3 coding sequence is TGTGCCAGCAATCCGGGAGGGTTGGGGTACGAGCAGTACTTC. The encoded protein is CASNPGGLGYEQYF.

The CDR3 loop reads CASSFGGRNEQFF. The CDR3 DNA reads TGTGCCAGCAGTTTCGGCGGGCGGAATGAGCAGTTCTTC. This chain connects TRBV27 to TRBJ2-1, with D tentatively TRBD2 (5 bases). Germline CDR1 reads MNHEY; CDR2 reads SMNVEV (reference sequence). CDR3 length equals 13 residues. V lost 3 bases to trimming and J lost 7 bases, with 10 bases between them.

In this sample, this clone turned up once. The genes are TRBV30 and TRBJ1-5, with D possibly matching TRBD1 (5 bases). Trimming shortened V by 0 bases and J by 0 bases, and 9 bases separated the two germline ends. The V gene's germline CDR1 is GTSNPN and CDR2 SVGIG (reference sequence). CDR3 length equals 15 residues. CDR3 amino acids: CAWSVGAYSNQPQHF. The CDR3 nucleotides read TGTGCCTGGAGTGTAGGGGCCTATAGCAATCAGCCCCAGCATTTT.

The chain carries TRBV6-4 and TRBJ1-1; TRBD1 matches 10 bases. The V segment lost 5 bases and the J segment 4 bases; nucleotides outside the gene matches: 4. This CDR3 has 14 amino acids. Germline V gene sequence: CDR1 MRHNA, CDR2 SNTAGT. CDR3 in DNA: TGTGCCAGCAGTCGGGACAGGGGAAGCACTGAAGCTTTCTTT. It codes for CASSRDRGSTEAFF.

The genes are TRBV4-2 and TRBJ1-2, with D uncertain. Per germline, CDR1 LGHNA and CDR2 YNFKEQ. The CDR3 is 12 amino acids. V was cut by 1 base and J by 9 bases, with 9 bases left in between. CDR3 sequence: CASSQGQTSYTF. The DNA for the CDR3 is TGTGCCAGCAGCCAAGGCCAGACTAGCTACACCTTC.

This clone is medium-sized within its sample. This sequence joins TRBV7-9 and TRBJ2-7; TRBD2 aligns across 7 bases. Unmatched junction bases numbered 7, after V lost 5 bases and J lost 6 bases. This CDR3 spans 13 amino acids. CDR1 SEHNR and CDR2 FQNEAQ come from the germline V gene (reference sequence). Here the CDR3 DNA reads TGTGCCAGCAGCCGCGCGGGAGAATCCGAGCAGTACTTC. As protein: CASSRAGESEQYF.